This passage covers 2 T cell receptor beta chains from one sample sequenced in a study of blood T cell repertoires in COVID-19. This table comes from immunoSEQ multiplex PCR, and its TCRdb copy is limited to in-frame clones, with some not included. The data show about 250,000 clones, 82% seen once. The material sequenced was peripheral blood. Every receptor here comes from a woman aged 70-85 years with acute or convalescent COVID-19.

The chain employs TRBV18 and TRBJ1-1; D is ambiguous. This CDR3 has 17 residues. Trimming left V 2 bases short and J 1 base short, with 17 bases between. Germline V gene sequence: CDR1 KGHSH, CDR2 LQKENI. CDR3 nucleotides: TGTGCCAGCTCACCAATGGAAGGCTATGGAGGGAACACTGAAGCTTTCTTT. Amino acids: CASSPMEGYGGNTEAFF.

The CDR3 spells CASSRVGMEKETQYF. The CDR3 region has the DNA TGCGCCAGCAGCCGGGTCGGGATGGAGAAAGAGACCCAGTACTTC. The chain employs TRBV5-1 and TRBJ2-5; maybe TRBD2 (5 bases). The V end lost 4 bases, the J end lost 3 bases, and 16 bases lay between the germline ends. The germline V gene encodes CDR1 SGHRS and CDR2 YFSETQ. There are 15 residues in the CDR3.